This entry describes one T cell receptor (beta chain). Its antigen is unknown. The data originate from a study of shared clonotypes between healthy human individuals. Looking at the study overall: Ranging from 18 to 49 in age, donors were a couple of women and a few men.

At deep level, the assay was performed. The table came from immunoSEQ multiplex PCR; TCRdb's copy has only in-frame clones and leaves some out. The sample holds 2 million to 2.5 million clones, 93% seen once. Study-level results: Among the subsets, naive ones generally showed larger estimated richness than memory ones.

The V and J ends lost 5 bases and 3 bases, in that order; junction bases with no gene match: 7. The CDR3 has 16 amino acids. Germline V gene lookup returns CDR1 SGHAT and CDR2 FQNNGV. The chain joins TRBV11-2 to TRBJ2-2, with 9 bases lining up with TRBD1. Sequencing was done on a sample of naive CD4+ T cells from PBMCs. The sample's subset: CD45RA+ positively selected. This sequence originates from a man between 18 and 35 years old in good health. Some clones in this sample may be carry-over from other donors' samples. The CDR3 nucleotides read TGTGCCAGCAGCCCCCGGACAGGGGTCGACACCGGGGAGCTGTTTTTT. Translated: CASSPRTGVDTGELFF.